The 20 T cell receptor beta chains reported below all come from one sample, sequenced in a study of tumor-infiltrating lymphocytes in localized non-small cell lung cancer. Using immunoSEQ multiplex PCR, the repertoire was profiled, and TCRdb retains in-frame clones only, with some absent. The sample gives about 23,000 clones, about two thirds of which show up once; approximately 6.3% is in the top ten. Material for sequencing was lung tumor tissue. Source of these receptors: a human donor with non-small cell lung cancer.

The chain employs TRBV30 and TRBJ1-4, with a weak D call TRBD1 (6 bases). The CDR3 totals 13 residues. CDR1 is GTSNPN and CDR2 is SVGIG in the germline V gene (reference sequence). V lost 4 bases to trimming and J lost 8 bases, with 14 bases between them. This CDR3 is CAWNPGAREKLFF. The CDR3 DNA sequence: TGTGCCTGGAACCCAGGGGCGCGAGAAAAACTGTTTTTT.

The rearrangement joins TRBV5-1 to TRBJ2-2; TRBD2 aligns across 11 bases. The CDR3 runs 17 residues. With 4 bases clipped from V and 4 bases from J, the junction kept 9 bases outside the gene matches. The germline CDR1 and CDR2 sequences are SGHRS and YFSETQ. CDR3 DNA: TGCGCCAGCAGCACGTACCTAGCGGGGGGACTCACCGGGGAGCTGTTTTTT. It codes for CASSTYLAGGLTGELFF.

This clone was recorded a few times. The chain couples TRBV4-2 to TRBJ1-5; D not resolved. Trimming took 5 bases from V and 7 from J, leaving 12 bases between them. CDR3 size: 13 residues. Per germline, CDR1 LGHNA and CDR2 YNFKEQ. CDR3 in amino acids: CASSLAGPQPQHF. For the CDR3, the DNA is TGTGCCAGCAGCTTGGCAGGCCCCCAGCCCCAGCATTTT.

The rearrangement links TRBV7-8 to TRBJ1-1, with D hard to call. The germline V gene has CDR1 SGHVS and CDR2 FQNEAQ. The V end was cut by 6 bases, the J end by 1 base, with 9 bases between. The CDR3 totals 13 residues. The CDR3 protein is CASRMERNTEAFF. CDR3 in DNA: TGTGCCAGCAGGATGGAGAGGAACACTGAAGCTTTCTTT.

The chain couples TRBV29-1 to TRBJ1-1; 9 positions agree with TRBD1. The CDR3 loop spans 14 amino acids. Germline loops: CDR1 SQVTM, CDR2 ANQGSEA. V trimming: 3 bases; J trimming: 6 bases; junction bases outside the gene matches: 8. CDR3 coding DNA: TGCAGCGTTGAGAGGACAGGGGTATTGGCTGAAGCTTTCTTT. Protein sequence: CSVERTGVLAEAFF.

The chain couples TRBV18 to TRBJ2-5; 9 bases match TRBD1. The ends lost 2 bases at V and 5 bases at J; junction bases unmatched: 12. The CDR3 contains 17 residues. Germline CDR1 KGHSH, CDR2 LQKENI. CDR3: CASSPGGGQGLGETQYF. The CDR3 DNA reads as TGTGCCAGCTCACCAGGGGGAGGACAGGGGCTGGGGGAGACCCAGTACTTC.

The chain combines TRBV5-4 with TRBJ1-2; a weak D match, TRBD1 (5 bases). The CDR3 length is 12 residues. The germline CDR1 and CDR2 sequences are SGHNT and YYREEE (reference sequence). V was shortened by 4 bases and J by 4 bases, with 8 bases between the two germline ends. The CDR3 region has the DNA TGTGCCAGCAGCGTGGACACCTATGGCTACACCTTC. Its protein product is CASSVDTYGYTF.

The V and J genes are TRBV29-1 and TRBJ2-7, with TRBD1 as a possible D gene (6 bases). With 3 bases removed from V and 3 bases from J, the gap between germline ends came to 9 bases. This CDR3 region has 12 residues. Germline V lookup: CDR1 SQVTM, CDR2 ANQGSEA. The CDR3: CSVEDRDYEQYF. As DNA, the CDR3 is TGCAGCGTTGAGGACAGAGACTACGAGCAGTACTTC.

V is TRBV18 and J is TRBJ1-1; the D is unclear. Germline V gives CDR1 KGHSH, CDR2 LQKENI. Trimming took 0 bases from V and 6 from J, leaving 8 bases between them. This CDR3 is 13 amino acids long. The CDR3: CASSPPKFSEAFF. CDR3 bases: TGTGCCAGCTCACCACCGAAGTTTTCTGAAGCTTTCTTT.

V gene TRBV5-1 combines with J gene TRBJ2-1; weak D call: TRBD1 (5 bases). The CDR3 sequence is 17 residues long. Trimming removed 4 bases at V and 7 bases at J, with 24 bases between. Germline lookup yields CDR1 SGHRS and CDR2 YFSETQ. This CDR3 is CASSTRLSREVWNEQFF. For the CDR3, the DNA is TGCGCCAGCAGCACCAGATTGTCCAGGGAAGTTTGGAATGAGCAGTTCTTC.

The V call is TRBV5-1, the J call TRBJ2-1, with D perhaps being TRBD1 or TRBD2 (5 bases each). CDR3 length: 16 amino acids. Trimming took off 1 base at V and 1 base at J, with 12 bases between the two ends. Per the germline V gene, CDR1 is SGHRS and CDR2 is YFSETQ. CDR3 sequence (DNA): TGCGCCAGCAGCTTGAGTGGGGGTAGGTCCTACAATGAGCAGTTCTTC. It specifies CASSLSGGRSYNEQFF.

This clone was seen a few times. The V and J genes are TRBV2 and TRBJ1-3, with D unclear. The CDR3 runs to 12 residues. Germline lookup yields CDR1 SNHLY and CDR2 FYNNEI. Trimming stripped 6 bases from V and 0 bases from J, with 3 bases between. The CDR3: CASRRSGNTIYF. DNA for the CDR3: TGTGCCAGCAGGCGCTCTGGAAACACCATATATTTT.

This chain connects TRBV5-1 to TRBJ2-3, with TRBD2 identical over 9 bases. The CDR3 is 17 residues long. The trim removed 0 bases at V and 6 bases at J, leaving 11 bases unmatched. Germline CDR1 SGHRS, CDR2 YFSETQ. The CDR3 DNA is TGCGCCAGCAGCTTGGCGGTAGCGGGGGCCAGAGGGGATACGCAGTATTTT. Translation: CASSLAVAGARGDTQYF.

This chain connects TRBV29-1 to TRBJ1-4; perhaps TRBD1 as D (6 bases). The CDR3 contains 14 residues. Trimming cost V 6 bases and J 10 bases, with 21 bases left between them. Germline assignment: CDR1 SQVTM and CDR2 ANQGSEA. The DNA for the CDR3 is TGCAGCGTCCGCACAGGGCCCCCAGCTGTAAAACTGTTTTTT. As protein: CSVRTGPPAVKLFF.

Here the CDR3 DNA reads TGTGCCAGCAGCTCAAACAGGGGAGATTCACCCCTCCACTTT. It translates to CASSSNRGDSPLHF. This chain uses TRBV5-4 with TRBJ1-6, with 7 bases that match TRBD1. V lost 3 bases, J lost 8 bases, and 5 bases stayed unmatched. Germline V gives CDR1 SGHNT, CDR2 YYREEE (reference sequence). This CDR3 region has 14 residues.

CDR3 amino acids: CASSLGPSYEQYF. The CDR3, as DNA: TGTGCCAGCAGCTTAGGCCCCTCCTACGAGCAGTACTTC. The V and J genes are TRBV11-1 and TRBJ2-7; unclear D gene. The CDR3 covers 13 residues. Trimming took 1 base from V and 0 from J, leaving 4 bases between them. Germline loops: CDR1 SGHAT, CDR2 FQDESV (reference sequence).

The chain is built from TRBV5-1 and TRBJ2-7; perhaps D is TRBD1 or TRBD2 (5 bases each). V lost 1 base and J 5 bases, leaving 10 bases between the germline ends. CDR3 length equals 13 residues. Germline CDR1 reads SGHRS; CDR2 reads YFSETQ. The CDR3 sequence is CASSLRGGDEQYF. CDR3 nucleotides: TGCGCCAGCAGCTTGCGTGGGGGAGACGAGCAGTACTTC. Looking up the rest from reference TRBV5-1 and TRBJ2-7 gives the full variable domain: KAGVTQTPRYLIKTRGQQVTLSCSPISGHRSVSWYQQTPGQGLQFLFEYFSETQRNKGNFPGRFSGRQFSNSRSEMNVSTLELGDSALYLCASSLRGGDEQYFGPGTRLTVT.

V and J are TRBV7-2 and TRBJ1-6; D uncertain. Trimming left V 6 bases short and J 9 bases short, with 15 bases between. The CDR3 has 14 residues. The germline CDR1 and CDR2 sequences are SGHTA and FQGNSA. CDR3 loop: CASRPEGDASPLHF. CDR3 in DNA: TGTGCCAGCAGGCCCGAGGGTGATGCTTCACCCCTCCACTTT.

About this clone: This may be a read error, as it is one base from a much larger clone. The DNA for the CDR3 is TGTGCCAGCAGCTTCAACAGGAACACTGAAGCTTTCTTT. Translated: CASSFNRNTEAFF. The chain links TRBV7-2 to TRBJ1-1; D unclear. Trimming removed 3 bases from V and 1 base from J, with 6 bases in between. This CDR3 spans 13 amino acids. CDR1 and CDR2 from the germline V gene are SGHTA and FQGNSA.

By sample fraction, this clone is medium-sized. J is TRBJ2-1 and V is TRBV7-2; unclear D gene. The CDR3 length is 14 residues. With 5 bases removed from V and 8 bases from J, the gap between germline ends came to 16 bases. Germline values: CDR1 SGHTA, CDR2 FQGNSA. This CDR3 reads CASSLGVGLDEQFF. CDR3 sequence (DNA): TGTGCCAGCAGCCTCGGCGTTGGGCTTGATGAGCAGTTCTTC.